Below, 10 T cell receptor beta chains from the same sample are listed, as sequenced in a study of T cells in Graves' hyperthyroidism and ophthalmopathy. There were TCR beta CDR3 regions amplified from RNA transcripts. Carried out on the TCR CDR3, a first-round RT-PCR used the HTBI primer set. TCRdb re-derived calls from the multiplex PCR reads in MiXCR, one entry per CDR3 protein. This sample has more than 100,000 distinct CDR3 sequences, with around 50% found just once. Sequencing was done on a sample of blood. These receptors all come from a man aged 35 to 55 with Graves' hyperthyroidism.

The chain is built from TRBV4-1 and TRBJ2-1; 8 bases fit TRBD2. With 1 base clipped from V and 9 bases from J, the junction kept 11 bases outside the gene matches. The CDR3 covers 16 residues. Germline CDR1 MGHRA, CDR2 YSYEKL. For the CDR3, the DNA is TGCGCCAGCAGCCAAGTAGGAAGCGGGAGAGGCGGTGAGCAGTTCTTC. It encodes CASSQVGSGRGGEQFF.

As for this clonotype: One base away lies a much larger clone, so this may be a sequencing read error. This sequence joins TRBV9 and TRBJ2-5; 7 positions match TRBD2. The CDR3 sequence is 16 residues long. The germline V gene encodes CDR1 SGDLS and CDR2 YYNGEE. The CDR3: CANSSMGGGFQETQYF. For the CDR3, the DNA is TGTGCCAACAGCTCCATGGGCGGGGGATTCCAAGAGACCCAGTACTTC.

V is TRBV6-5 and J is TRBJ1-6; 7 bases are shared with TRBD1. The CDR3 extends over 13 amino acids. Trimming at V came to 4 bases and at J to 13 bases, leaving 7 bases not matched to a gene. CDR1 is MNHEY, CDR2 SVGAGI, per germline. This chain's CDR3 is CASSSSQGRPLHF. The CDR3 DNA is TGTGCCAGCAGTTCCTCACAGGGGAGGCCCCTCCACTTT.

CDR3 residues: CSSYAGGTYEQYF. CDR3 coding DNA: TGCAGCAGTTACGCGGGGGGCACCTACGAGCAGTACTTC. The chain is built from TRBV29-1 and TRBJ2-7, with 8 nucleotides matching TRBD2. Trimming removed 8 bases from V and 2 bases from J; junction bases left unmatched: 8. The CDR3 has 13 residues. Looked up from germline, CDR1 is SQVTM and CDR2 is ANQGSEA.

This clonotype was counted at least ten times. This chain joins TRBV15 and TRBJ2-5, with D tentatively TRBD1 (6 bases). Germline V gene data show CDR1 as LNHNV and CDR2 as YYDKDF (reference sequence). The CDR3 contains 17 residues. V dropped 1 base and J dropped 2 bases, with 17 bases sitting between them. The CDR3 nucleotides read TGTGCCACCAGCAGAGTCTACAGGACAGATCCACAAGAGACCCAGTACTTC. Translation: CATSRVYRTDPQETQYF.

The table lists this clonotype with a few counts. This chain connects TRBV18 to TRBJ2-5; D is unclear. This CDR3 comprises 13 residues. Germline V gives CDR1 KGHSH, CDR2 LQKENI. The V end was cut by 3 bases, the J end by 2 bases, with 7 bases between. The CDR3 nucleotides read TGTGCCAGCTCACCTCAACTTCAAGAGACCCAGTACTTC. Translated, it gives CASSPQLQETQYF.

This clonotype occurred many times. The CDR3 DNA reads TGTGCCAGCAGTACAGGGGACTACGAGCAGTACTTC. Residues: CASSTGDYEQYF. The V gene is TRBV6-2 or TRBV6-3, the J gene TRBJ2-7; 7 bases align to TRBD1. This CDR3 has 12 amino acids. Germline V gives CDR1 MNHEY, CDR2 SVGEGT. V shed 5 bases and J 3 bases; nucleotides not matched to a gene: 1.

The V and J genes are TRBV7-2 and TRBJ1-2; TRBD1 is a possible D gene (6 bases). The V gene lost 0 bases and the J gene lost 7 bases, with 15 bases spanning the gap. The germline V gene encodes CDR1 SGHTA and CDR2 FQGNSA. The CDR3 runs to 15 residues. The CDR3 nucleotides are TGTGCCAGCAGCTTAGCCCTAACAGGGAAGTTTGGCTACACCTTC. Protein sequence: CASSLALTGKFGYTF.

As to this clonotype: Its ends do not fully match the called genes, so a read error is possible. The CDR3 reads CATRQRRCRGAVF. CDR3 DNA sequence: TGTGCCACCAGACAGCGAAGATGCCGGGGAGCTGTTTTT. This chain joins TRBV24-1 and TRBJ2-2; a weak D match, TRBD2 (5 bases). This CDR3 region has 13 residues. CDR1 and CDR2 (germline): KGHDR, SFDVKD.

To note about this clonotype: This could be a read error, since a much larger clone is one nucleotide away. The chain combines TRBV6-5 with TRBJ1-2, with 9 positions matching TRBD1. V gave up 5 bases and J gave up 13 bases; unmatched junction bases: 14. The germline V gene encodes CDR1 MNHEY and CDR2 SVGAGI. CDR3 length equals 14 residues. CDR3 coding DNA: TGTGCCAGCAGTCCGGCCCCAAATACAGGGGGCCTCACCTTC. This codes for CASSPAPNTGGLTF.